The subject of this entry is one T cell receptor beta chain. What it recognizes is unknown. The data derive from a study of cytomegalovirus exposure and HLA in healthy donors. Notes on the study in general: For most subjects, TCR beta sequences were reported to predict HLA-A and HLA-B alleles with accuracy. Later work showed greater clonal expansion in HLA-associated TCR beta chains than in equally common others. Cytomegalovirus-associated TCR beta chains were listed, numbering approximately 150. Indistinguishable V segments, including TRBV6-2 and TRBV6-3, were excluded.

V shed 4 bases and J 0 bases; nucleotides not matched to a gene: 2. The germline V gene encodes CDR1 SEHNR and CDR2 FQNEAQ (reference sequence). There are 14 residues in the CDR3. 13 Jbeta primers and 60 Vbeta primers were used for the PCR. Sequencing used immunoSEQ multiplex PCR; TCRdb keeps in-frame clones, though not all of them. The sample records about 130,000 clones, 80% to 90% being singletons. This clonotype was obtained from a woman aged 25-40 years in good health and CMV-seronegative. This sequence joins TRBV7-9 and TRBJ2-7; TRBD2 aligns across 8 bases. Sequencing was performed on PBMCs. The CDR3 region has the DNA TGTGCCAGCAGCTATAGCGGGACCTCCTACGAGCAGTACTTC. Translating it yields CASSYSGTSYEQYF.